This is a list of T cell receptor beta chains from one sample in a study of patients and donors after allogeneic stem cell transplantation. From the RT-PCR reads, TCRdb called clonotypes with MiXCR, one entry per CDR3 protein. The sample consists of more than 850,000 distinct CDR3 sequences, under 20% of them appearing once. The sequenced sample consisted of blood, either unsorted or a sorted T cell fraction (not recorded which). The source of these receptors is a human donor who was either an allogeneic HSCT recipient or a stem cell or donor lymphocyte infusion donor (not recorded which). It is not recorded whose cells these are; they may come from a transplant donor. Each CDR3 is given with its conserved first and last residue. D genes are given only for firm matches. Some rows have no size entry. The others give once, few or many, or a class for an expanded clone.

TRBD2,TRBV28,TRBJ2-2,few,CATPVSGGNTGELFF,TGTGCCACCCCGGTTAGCGGGGGCAACACCGGGGAGCTGTTTTTT
-,TRBV20-1,TRBJ1-5,few,CSARDPAGVAGNQPQHF,TGCAGTGCTAGAGATCCGGCGGGGGTGGCTGGCAATCAGCCCCAGCATTTT
-,TRBV2,TRBJ2-1,many,CASREVDEQFF,TGTGCCAGCAGGGAAGTGGACGAGCAGTTCTTC
TRBD1,TRBV24-1,TRBJ1-4,-,CATSDRTGATNEKLFF,TGTGCCACCAGTGATAGGACAGGTGCAACTAATGAAAAACTGTTTTTT
-,TRBV12-3/TRBV12-4,TRBJ2-1,few,CASSPGPRGKFF,TGTGCCAGCAGCCCAGGGCCCCGGGGGAAGTTCTTC
TRBD1,TRBV20-1,TRBJ1-2,few,CSPLLTGGDGYTF,TGCAGTCCCCTTTTAACAGGGGGGGACGGCTACACCTTC
-,TRBV12-3/TRBV12-4,TRBJ2-7,-,CASRPPSEGEQYF,TGTGCCAGCAGGCCCCCGAGTGAAGGCGAGCAGTACTTC
TRBD2,TRBV12-3/TRBV12-4,TRBJ2-2,-,CASSSSGAPRRELFF,TGTGCCAGCAGTTCTAGCGGGGCCCCCCGACGGGAGCTGTTTTTT
-,TRBV7-6,TRBJ1-4,many,CASSLRSGFNEKLFF,TGTGCCAGCAGCTTAAGATCCGGGTTTAACGAAAAACTGTTTTTT
TRBD1,TRBV25-1,TRBJ1-1,few,CASSGTGGPANTEAFF,TGTGCCAGTTCCGGGACAGGGGGTCCCGCGAACACTGAAGCTTTCTTT